The sequence of this TCR beta chain was determined in a study of T cell responses to AZD1222 COVID-19 vaccine. Libraries were prepared by immunoSEQ multiplex PCR; TCRdb keeps only in-frame clonotypes and omits some of them. The sample lists some 200,000 clones, under 95% occurring once. V lost 1 base, J lost 4 bases, and 7 bases lay in between. CDR3 length: 13 amino acids. Germline CDR1 is SGHDN and CDR2 is FVKESK. The sequences come from peripheral blood, collected on day 0 of MenACWY control vaccination. The V gene is TRBV14, the J gene TRBJ1-2; D is unclear. This sequence originates from an adult in good health. DNA of the CDR3: TGTGCCAGCAGCCAAGGGCGGGGCTATGGCTACACCTTC. This gives the protein CASSQGRGYGYTF.